Listed here are 5 T cell receptor beta chains from one sample, sequenced in a study of beta chain features in type 1 diabetes. Study-level points and caveats: Shortening of TCRB CDR3s, moderate but significant, appeared in all four CD4+ subsets of Type 1 diabetes patients.

Reverse transcription of all isolated RNA meant that expressed TCRB transcripts were sequenced. TCRdb's table, derived via immunoSEQ multiplex PCR, lists solely in-frame clones and lacks some. The table shows about 660,000 clones, with over 13% occurring only once. Their target antigens are unknown. The specimen sequenced was naive CD4+ T cells from blood. The source of these receptors is a man aged 18 to 29 with type 1 diabetes.

The chain links TRBV5-4 to TRBJ1-4; 9 positions agree with TRBD1. From germline, CDR1 is SGHNT and CDR2 YYREEE (reference sequence). Germline trimming cut 1 base from V and 8 bases from J; bases unmatched to any gene: 3. The CDR3 loop spans 14 amino acids. CDR3 nucleotide sequence: TGTGCCAGCAGCTTGAGGGGACAGGGAGAAAAACTGTTTTTT. Protein product: CASSLRGQGEKLFF.

CDR3 sequence (DNA): TGTGCCAGCAGCTTGGAGGGCAGGGAGGGCACAGATACGCAGTATTTT. It yields the protein CASSLEGREGTDTQYF. The chain carries TRBV5-6 and TRBJ2-3; the D gene is possibly TRBD2 (6 bases). CDR1 is SGHDT and CDR2 is YYEEEE in the germline V gene. The CDR3 sequence is 16 residues long. Deletions cut 0 bases from V and 1 base from J, with 12 bases between.

Worth noting for this clone: This CDR3 is also generated by other DNA sequences in the sample. In DNA, the CDR3 is TGTGCCAGCAGCTTGACTAGCGGGGAGACCCAGTACTTC. Encoded protein: CASSLTSGETQYF. The chain has TRBV7-2 and TRBJ2-5, with 10 bases lining up with TRBD2. Germline V CDR1 and CDR2: SGHTA, FQGNSA. V was clipped by 3 bases and J by 5 bases; unmatched bases: 0. This CDR3 region has 13 residues.

The chain carries TRBV29-1 and TRBJ2-5; 8 bases line up with TRBD1. The germline V gene has CDR1 SQVTM and CDR2 ANQGSEA. This CDR3 region has 13 residues. J gave up 5 bases and V 5 bases, and 7 bases lay outside the gene matches. The CDR3 is CSVLQGGGETQYF. The CDR3 DNA reads TGCAGCGTTCTACAGGGGGGTGGGGAGACCCAGTACTTC.

This clone was counted between two and nine times. The V gene is TRBV10-3, the J gene TRBJ1-2, with 8 positions matching TRBD1. From germline, CDR1 is ENHRY and CDR2 SYGVKD. This CDR3 region has 14 residues. V gave up 10 bases and J gave up 4 bases; unmatched junction bases: 11. The CDR3 DNA reads TGTGCCACCGAAGCTGGACAGGGTAGCTATGGCTACACCTTC. Its protein is CATEAGQGSYGYTF.